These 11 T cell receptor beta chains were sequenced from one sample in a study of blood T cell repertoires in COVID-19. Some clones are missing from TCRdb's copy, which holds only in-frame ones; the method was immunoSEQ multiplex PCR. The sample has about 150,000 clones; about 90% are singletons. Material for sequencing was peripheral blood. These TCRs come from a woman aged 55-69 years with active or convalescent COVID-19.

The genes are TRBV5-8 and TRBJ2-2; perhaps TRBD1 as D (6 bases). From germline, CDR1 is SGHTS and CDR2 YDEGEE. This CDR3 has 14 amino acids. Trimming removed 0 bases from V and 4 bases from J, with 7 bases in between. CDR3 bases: TGTGCCAGCAGCTTGGACAGGGCCACCGGGGAGCTGTTTTTT. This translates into CASSLDRATGELFF. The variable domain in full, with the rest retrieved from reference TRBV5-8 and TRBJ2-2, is EAGVTQSPTHLIKTRGQQATLRCSPISGHTSVYWYQQALGLGLQFLLWYDEGEERNRGNFPPRFSGRQFPNYSSELNVNALELEDSALYLCASSLDRATGELFFGEGSRLTVL.

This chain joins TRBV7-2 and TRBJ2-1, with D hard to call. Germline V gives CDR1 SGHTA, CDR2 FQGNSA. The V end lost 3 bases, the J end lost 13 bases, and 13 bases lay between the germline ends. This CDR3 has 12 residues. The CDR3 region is CASSLMTGEQFF. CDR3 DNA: TGTGCCAGCAGCTTGATGACTGGCGAACAGTTCTTC.

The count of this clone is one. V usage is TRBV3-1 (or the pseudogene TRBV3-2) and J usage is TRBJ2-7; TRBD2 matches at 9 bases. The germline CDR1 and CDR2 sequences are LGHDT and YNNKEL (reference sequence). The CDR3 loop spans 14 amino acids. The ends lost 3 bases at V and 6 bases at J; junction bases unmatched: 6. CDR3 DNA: TGTGCCAGCAGCCAGCCGGGACTAGCTGCCGAGCAGTACTTC. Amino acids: CASSQPGLAAEQYF.

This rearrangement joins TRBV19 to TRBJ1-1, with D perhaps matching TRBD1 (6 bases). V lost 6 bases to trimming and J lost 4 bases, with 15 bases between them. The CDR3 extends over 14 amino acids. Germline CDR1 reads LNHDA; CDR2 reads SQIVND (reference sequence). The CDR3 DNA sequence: TGTGCCAGTAGACAACAGGGAGTTGGCACTGAAGCTTTCTTT. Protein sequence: CASRQQGVGTEAFF.

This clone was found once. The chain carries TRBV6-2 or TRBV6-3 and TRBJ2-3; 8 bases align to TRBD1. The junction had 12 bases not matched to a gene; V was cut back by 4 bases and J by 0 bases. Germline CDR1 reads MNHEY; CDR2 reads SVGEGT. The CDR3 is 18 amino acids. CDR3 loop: CASSSLTGANPSTDTQYF. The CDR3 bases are TGTGCCAGCAGTTCTTTGACAGGGGCAAATCCTAGCACAGATACGCAGTATTTT.

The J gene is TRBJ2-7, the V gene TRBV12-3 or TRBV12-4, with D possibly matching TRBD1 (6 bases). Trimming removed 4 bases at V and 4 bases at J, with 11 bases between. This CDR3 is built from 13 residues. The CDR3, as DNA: TGTGCCAGCAGTTCATACAGGGTGTACGAGCAGTACTTC. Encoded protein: CASSSYRVYEQYF.

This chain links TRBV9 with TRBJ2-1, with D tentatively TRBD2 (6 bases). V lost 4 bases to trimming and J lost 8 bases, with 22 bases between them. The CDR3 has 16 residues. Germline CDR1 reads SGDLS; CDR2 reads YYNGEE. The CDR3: CASSIRGIGGGDEQFF. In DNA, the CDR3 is TGTGCCAGCAGCATCCGAGGGATAGGAGGAGGGGATGAGCAGTTCTTC. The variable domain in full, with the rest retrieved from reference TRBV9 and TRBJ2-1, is DSGVTQTPKHLITATGQRVTLRCSPRSGDLSVYWYQQSLDQGLQFLIQYYNGEERAKGNILERFSAQQFPDLHSELNLSSLELGDSALYFCASSIRGIGGGDEQFFGPGTRLTVL.

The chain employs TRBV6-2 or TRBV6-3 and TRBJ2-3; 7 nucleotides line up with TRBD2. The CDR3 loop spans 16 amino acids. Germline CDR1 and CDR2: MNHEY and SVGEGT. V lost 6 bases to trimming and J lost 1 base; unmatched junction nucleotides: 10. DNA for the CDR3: TGTGCCAGCAGCCCCCACCTAACTAGCGGCACAGATACGCAGTATTTT. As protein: CASSPHLTSGTDTQYF.

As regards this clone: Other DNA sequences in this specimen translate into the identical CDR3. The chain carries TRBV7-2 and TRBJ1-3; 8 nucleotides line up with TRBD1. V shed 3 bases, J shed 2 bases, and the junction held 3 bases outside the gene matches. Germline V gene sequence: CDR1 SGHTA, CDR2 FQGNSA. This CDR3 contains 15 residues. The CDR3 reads CASSFWTGTGNTIYF. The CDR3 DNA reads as TGTGCCAGCAGCTTCTGGACAGGGACTGGAAACACCATATATTTT.

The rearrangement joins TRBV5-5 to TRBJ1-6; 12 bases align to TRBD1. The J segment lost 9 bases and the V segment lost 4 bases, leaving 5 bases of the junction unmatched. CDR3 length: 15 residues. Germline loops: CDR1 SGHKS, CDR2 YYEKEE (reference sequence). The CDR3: CASSRGQGAVSPLHF. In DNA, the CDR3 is TGTGCCAGCAGCAGGGGACAGGGGGCAGTTTCACCCCTCCACTTT.

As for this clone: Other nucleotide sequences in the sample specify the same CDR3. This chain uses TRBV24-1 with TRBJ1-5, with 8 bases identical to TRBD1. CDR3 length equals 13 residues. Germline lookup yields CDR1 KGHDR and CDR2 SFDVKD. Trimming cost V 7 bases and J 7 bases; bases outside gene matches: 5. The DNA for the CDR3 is TGTGCCACCAGCCAGGGGGCAGGACAGCCCCAGCATTTT. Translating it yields CATSQGAGQPQHF.